Listed here is a single T cell receptor beta chain. Its antigen is unknown. These data are taken from a study of T cell responses to AZD1222 COVID-19 vaccine. Study-wide points: Repertoire collection took place solely once the T cell response had peaked. There were mostly white British donors and more females than males, and clonal diversity was possibly underestimated. Just a handful of AZD1222 recipients tested seropositive at baseline.

Using immunoSEQ multiplex PCR, the repertoire was profiled, and TCRdb retains in-frame clones only, with some absent. The sample has some 170,000 clones; approximately 90% are singletons. Germline values: CDR1 MDHEN, CDR2 SYDVKM. The CDR3 sequence is 13 residues long. V lost 3 bases, J lost 5 bases, and 5 bases lay in between. The chain recombines TRBV28 with TRBJ1-6; D is uncertain. This TCR came from an adult in good health. Material: peripheral blood, obtained on day 0 of AZD1222 vaccination. CDR3 DNA sequence: TGTGCCAGCAGTTTCCAGAATAATTCACCCCTCCACTTT. It yields the protein CASSFQNNSPLHF.